This T cell receptor (beta chain) was sequenced for a study of beta chain features in type 1 diabetes. Overall study results and limits: The study found moderately but significantly shorter TCRB CDR3s in all four CD4+ subsets of Type 1 diabetes patients.

About this clone: Its antigen is not identified. The sample holds other DNA sequences that translate to the same CDR3.

The investigators reverse transcribed all of the isolated RNA, so they sequenced expressed TCRB transcripts. TCRdb's table, derived via immunoSEQ multiplex PCR, lists solely in-frame clones and lacks some. The repertoire holds a few hundred thousand clones, about a tenth seen once, with more than 0.015% in the top ten. With 5 bases removed from V and 3 bases from J, the gap between germline ends came to 10 bases. The CDR3 totals 12 residues. Looked up from germline, CDR1 is SQVTM and CDR2 is ANQGSEA. This receptor was identified in a man between 25 and 39 years old with type 1 diabetes. V gene TRBV29-1 combines with J gene TRBJ2-5, with D perhaps TRBD2 (6 bases). Sequencing input: naive CD4+ T cells from blood. CDR3: CSVLGGEETQYF. The CDR3, as DNA: TGCAGCGTTCTGGGCGGGGAAGAGACCCAGTACTTC.